This TCR beta chain was recorded in a study of immune characterization of retroperitoneal liposarcoma. Using its own MiXCR run on the PCR reads, TCRdb lists one record per CDR3 protein. The data show 3,000 to 3,500 distinct CDR3 sequences, less than 45% seen once. The sequenced material came from tumor tissue. The sequence derives from a male donor with retroperitoneal liposarcoma.

CDR3 sequence (DNA): TGTGCCAGCAGTGATAATTTGGGGGGCGCGGACCCGAAGGCCCAGTACTTC. It specifies CASSDNLGGADPKAQYF. The genes are TRBV6-1 and TRBJ2-5, with D possibly being TRBD1 or TRBD2 (6 bases each). Trimming removed 3 bases from V and 9 bases from J, with 26 bases in between. The CDR3 covers 17 residues. Germline-derived CDR1 and CDR2 are MNHNS and SASEGT.